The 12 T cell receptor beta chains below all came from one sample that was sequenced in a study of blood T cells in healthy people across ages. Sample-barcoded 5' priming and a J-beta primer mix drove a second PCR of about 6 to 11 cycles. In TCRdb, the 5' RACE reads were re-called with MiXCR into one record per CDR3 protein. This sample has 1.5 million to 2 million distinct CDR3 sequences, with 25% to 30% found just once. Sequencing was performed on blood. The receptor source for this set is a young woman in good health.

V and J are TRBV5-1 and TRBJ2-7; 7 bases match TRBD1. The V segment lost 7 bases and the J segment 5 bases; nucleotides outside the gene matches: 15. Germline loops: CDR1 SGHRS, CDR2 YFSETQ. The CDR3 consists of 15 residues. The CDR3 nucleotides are TGCGCCAGCGGACAAGGGGGCGCCTCCGTAAACGAGCAGTACTTC. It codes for CASGQGGASVNEQYF.

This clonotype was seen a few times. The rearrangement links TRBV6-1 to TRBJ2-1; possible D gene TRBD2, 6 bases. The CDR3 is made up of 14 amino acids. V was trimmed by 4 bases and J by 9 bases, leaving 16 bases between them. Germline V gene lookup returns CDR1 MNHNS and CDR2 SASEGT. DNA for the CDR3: TGTGCCAGCAGTGTCACCGGGAGTGCGAGTGAGCAGTTCTTC. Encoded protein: CASSVTGSASEQFF.

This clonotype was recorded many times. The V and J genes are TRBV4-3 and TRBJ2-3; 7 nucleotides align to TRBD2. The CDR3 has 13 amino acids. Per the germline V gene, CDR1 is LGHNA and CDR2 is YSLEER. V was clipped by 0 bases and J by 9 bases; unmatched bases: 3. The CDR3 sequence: CASSQDQTSTQYF. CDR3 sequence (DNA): TGCGCCAGCAGCCAAGATCAGACTAGCACGCAGTATTTT.

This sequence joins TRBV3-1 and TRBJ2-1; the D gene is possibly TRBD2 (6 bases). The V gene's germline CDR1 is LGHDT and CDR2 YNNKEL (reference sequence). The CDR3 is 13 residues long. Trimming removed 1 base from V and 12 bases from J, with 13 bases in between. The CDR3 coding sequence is TGTGCCAGCAGCCAAGCGGGAGACTTTGGGCAGTTCTTC. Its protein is CASSQAGDFGQFF.

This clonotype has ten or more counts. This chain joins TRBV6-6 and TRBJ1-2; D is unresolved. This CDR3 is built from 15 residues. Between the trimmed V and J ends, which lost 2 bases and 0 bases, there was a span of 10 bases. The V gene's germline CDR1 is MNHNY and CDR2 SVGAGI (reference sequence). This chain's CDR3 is CASSYTHQANYGYTF. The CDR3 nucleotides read TGTGCCAGCAGTTACACCCACCAAGCTAACTATGGCTACACCTTC.

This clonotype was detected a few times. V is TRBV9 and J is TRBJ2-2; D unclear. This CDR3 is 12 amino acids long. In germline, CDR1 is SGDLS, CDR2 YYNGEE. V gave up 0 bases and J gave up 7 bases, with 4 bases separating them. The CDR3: CASSVEFGELFF. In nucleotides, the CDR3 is TGTGCCAGCAGCGTAGAATTCGGGGAGCTGTTTTTT. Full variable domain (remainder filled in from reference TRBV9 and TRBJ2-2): DSGVTQTPKHLITATGQRVTLRCSPRSGDLSVYWYQQSLDQGLQFLIQYYNGEERAKGNILERFSAQQFPDLHSELNLSSLELGDSALYFCASSVEFGELFFGEGSRLTVL.

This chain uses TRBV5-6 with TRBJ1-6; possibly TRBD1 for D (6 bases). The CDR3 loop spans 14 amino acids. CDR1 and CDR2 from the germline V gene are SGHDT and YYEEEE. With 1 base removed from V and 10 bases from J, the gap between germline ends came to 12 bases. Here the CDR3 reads CASSLMTGLSPLHF. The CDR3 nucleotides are TGTGCCAGCAGCTTGATGACAGGCCTATCACCCCTCCACTTT.

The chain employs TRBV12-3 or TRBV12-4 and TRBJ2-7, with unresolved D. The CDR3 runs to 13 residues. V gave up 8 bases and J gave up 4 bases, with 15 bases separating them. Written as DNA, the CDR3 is TGTGCCAGCTGCGGACCCCTAAGTTACGAGCAGTACTTC. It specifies CASCGPLSYEQYF.

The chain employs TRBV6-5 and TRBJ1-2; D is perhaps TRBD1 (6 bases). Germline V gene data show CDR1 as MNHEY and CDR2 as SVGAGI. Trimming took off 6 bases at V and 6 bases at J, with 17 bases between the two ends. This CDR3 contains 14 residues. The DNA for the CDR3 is TGTGCCAGCAGCCGCGACGTGGACAGTCATGGCTACACCTTC. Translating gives CASSRDVDSHGYTF.

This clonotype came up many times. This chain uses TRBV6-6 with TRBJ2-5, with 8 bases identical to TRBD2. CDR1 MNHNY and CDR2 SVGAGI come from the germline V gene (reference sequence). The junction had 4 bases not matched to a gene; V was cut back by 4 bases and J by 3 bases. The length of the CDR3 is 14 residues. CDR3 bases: TGTGCCAGCAGTTTACTTAGCGGGAAAGAGACCCAGTACTTC. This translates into CASSLLSGKETQYF.

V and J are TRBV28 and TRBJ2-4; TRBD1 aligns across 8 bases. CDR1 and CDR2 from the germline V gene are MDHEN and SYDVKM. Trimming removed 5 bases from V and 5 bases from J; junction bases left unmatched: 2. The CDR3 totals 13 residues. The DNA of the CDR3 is TGTGCCAGCAGTGGACAGGGCGAAAACATTCAGTACTTC. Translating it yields CASSGQGENIQYF.

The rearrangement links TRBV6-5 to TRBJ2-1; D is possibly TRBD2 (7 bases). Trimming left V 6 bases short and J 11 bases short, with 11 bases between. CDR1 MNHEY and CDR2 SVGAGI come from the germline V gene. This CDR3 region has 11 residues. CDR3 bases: TGTGCCAGCAGGGGAGGGGGACAGCAGTTCTTC. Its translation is CASRGGGQQFF.